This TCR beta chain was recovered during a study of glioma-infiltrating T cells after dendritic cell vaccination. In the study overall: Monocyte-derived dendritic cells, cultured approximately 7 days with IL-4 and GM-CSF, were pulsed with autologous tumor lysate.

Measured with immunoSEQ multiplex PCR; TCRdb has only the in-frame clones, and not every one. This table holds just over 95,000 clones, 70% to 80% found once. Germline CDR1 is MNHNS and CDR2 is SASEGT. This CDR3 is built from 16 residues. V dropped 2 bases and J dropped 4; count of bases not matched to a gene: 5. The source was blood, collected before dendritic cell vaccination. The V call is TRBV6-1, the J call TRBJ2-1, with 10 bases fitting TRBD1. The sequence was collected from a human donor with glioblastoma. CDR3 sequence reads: CASSEFRTGGYNEQFF. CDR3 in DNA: TGTGCCAGCAGTGAATTTAGGACAGGGGGGTACAATGAGCAGTTCTTC.